A single sample gave rise to the 9 T cell receptor beta chains below, sequenced in a study of blood T cell repertoires in COVID-19. Clones were read by immunoSEQ multiplex PCR, and TCRdb kept only the in-frame ones, dropping some. The table includes 330,000 or so clones, roughly 89% detected once. The sample taken for sequencing was peripheral blood. The source of these receptors is a woman aged 60-75 years with COVID-19, enrolled during active disease.

The chain has TRBV6-6 and TRBJ1-1; TRBD1 agrees at 9 bases. The V gene end was trimmed by 6 bases and the J gene end by 6 bases; junction bases not matched to a gene: 11. Germline V gene lookup returns CDR1 MNHNY and CDR2 SVGAGI (reference sequence). The CDR3 runs to 15 residues. The CDR3 reads CASRDRDRVRAEAFF. DNA of the CDR3: TGTGCCAGCAGGGATCGGGACAGGGTTCGGGCTGAAGCTTTCTTT.

V and J are TRBV5-6 and TRBJ1-2, with no clear D. V lost 4 bases, J lost 7 bases, and 20 bases lay in between. The CDR3 is 15 residues long. Per the germline V gene, CDR1 is SGHDT and CDR2 is YYEEEE. CDR3 sequence reads: CASSGTWAARGGYTF. The CDR3 DNA reads as TGTGCCAGCAGCGGTACTTGGGCCGCCCGGGGTGGCTACACCTTC.

The rearrangement links TRBV19 to TRBJ1-6, with D possibly TRBD1 on 5 matching bases. The V gene's germline CDR1 is LNHDA and CDR2 SQIVND (reference sequence). V lost 5 bases and J 4 bases, leaving 12 bases between the germline ends. CDR3 size: 15 residues. CDR3 sequence: CASSDETVYNSPLHF. The CDR3 nucleotides are TGTGCCAGTAGTGATGAGACAGTTTATAATTCACCCCTCCACTTT.

The chain combines TRBV28 with TRBJ1-6; the D is unclear. Trimming left V 5 bases short and J 8 bases short, with 22 bases between. The CDR3 contains 17 residues. The germline V gene encodes CDR1 MDHEN and CDR2 SYDVKM. CDR3 residues: CASSTPVLDRGYSPLHF. In DNA, the CDR3 is TGTGCCAGCAGTACCCCGGTATTGGACCGCGGGTATTCACCCCTCCACTTT. Variable domain in full (rest from reference TRBV28 and TRBJ1-6): DVKVTQSSRYLVKRTGEKVFLECVQDMDHENMFWYRQDPGLGLRLIYFSYDVKMKEKGDIPEGYSVSREKKERFSLILESASTNQTSMYLCASSTPVLDRGYSPLHFGNGTRLTVT.

The gene calls are TRBV9 and TRBJ2-5, with D possibly matching TRBD2 (6 bases). Germline V gene lookup returns CDR1 SGDLS and CDR2 YYNGEE. V lost 3 bases, J lost 2 bases, and 11 bases lay in between. The CDR3 loop spans 14 amino acids. CDR3 nucleotide sequence: TGTGCCAGCAGCGGCTTAGCGGAACAAGAGACCCAGTACTTC. Its translation is CASSGLAEQETQYF.

This chain uses TRBV3-1 (or the pseudogene TRBV3-2) with TRBJ1-3; 7 positions agree with TRBD1. The CDR3 extends over 14 amino acids. Germline V gene data show CDR1 as LGHDT and CDR2 as YNNKEL (reference sequence). The trim removed 5 bases at V and 2 bases at J, leaving 3 bases unmatched. CDR3 sequence (DNA): TGTGCCAGCAGCTACAGGGGAGCTGGAAACACCATATATTTT. Residues: CASSYRGAGNTIYF.

V gene TRBV3-1 (or the pseudogene TRBV3-2) combines with J gene TRBJ1-2, with D uncertain. CDR1 LGHDT and CDR2 YNNKEL come from the germline V gene (reference sequence). V was clipped by 4 bases and J by 0 bases, with 12 bases between them. The CDR3 contains 15 residues. CDR3 sequence reads: CASSPYSLSNYGYTF. DNA for the CDR3: TGTGCCAGCAGCCCCTACAGTCTTTCTAACTATGGCTACACCTTC.

The J gene is TRBJ2-5, the V gene TRBV5-4; TRBD2 matches 8 bases. Trimming at V came to 0 bases and at J to 5 bases, leaving 9 bases not matched to a gene. The CDR3 runs 16 residues. The V gene's germline CDR1 is SGHNT and CDR2 YYREEE (reference sequence). The CDR3 loop reads CASSLEAGATWETQYF. CDR3 sequence (DNA): TGTGCCAGCAGCTTGGAAGCGGGGGCCACGTGGGAGACCCAGTACTTC.

The genes are TRBV6-2 or TRBV6-3 and TRBJ2-3, with D maybe TRBD2 (6 bases). Germline CDR1 is MNHEY and CDR2 is SVGEGT. The CDR3 length is 15 residues. Trimming removed 5 bases from V and 5 bases from J, with 17 bases in between. In DNA, the CDR3 is TGTGCCAGCAGTCCCCCCGGAGCGGGCGGAGATACGCAGTATTTT. It translates to CASSPPGAGGDTQYF.